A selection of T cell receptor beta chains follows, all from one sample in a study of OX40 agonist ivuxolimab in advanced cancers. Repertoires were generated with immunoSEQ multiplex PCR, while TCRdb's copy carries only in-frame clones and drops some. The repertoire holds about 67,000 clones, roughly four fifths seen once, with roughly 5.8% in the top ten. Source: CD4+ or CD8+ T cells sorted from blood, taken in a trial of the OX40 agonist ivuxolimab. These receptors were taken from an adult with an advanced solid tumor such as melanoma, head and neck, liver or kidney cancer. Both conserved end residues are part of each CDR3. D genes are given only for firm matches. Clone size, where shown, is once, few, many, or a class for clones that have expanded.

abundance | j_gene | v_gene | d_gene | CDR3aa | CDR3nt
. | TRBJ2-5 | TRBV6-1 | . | CASSEWSGTAKKETQYF | TGTGCCAGCAGTGAATGGTCGGGAACGGCTAAGAAAGAGACCCAGTACTTC
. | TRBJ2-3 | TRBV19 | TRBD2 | CASRRLAGGTDTQYF | TGTGCCAGTAGACGGCTAGCGGGGGGCACAGATACGCAGTATTTT
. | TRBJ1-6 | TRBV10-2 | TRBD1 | CASSGPGQGHRDSPLHF | TGCGCCAGCAGCGGACCGGGACAGGGGCATAGAGATTCACCCCTCCACTTT
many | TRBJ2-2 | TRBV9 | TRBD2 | CASSVGGGRAHNTGELFF | TGTGCCAGCAGCGTAGGAGGCGGGAGGGCCCACAACACCGGGGAGCTGTTTTTT
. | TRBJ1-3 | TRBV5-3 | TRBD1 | CARSLDVLGQGKVRVNTIYF | TGTGCCAGAAGCTTGGACGTTCTGGGACAGGGGAAAGTTAGGGTAAACACCATATATTTT
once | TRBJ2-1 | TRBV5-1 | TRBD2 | CASSRPAGGRNEQFF | TGCGCCAGCAGCCGTCCCGCGGGGGGGAGGAATGAGCAGTTCTTC
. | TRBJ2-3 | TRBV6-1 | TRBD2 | CASCLLAGGTDTQYF | TGTGCCAGCTGCTTACTAGCGGGAGGAACAGATACGCAGTATTTT
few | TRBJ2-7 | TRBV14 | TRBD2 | CASSPQAGGPSEQYF | TGTGCCAGCAGCCCACAAGCGGGAGGGCCCTCCGAGCAGTACTTC
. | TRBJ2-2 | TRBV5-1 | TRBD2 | CASSLGAGGATGELFF | TGCGCCAGCAGCTTGGGAGCGGGAGGTGCCACCGGGGAGCTGTTTTTT
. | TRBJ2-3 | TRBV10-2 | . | CASSGGRGIDTQYF | TGCGCCAGCAGTGGCGGCAGGGGTATAGATACGCAGTATTTT
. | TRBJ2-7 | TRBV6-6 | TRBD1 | CASSHRDRLYEQYF | TGTGCCAGCAGCCACCGGGACAGGCTCTACGAGCAGTACTTC
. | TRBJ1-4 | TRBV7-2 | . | CASSLAGGEKLFF | TGTGCCAGCAGCTTAGCTGGCGGTGAAAAACTGTTTTTT
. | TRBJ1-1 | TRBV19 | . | CASSVGTRNTEAFF | TGTGCCAGTAGTGTGGGGACACGGAACACTGAAGCTTTCTTT
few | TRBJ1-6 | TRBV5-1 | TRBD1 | CASSLGQGNNSPLHF | TGCGCCAGCAGCTTAGGACAGGGAAATAATTCACCCCTCCACTTT
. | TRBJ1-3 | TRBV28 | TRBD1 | CASSLGTDFSGNTIYF | TGTGCCAGCAGTCTCGGGACAGACTTCTCTGGAAACACCATATATTTT
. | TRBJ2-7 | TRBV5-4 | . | CASSLRDFSYEQYF | TGTGCCAGCAGCTTGAGGGACTTCTCCTACGAGCAGTACTTC
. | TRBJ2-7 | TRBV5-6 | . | CASSSTYGEQYF | TGTGCCAGCAGCTCCACCTATGGCGAGCAGTACTTC
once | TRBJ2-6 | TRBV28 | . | CASSFNSGANVLTF | TGTGCCAGCAGTTTCAATTCTGGGGCCAACGTCCTGACTTTC
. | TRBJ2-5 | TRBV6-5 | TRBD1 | CASSRQGQTQYF | TGTGCCAGCAGTCGACAGGGACAGACCCAGTACTTC
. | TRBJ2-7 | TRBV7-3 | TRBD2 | CASSRGTSGPGPYEQYF | TGTGCCAGCTCAAGGGGGACTAGCGGCCCCGGGCCCTACGAGCAGTACTTC
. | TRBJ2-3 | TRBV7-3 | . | CASSLRLARTDTQYF | TGTGCCAGCAGCTTAAGGCTAGCGCGCACAGATACGCAGTATTTT
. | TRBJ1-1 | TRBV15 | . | CATSRRDTNRRAFF | TGTGCCACCAGCAGGCGCGACACGAATAGGAGAGCTTTCTTT
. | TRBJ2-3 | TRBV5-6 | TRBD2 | CASSLVGAGGRTDTQYF | TGTGCCAGCAGCTTGGTTGGAGCGGGGGGGCGAACAGATACGCAGTATTTT
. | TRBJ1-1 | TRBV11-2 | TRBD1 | CASSLGTGGLTEAFF | TGTGCCAGCAGCTTAGGGACAGGGGGCCTTACTGAAGCTTTCTTT
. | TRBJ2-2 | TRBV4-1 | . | CASSRTQGFTGELFF | TGCGCCAGCAGCCGAACACAGGGATTTACCGGGGAGCTGTTTTTT
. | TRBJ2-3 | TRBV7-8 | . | CASSTKTGTGNTDTQYF | TGTGCCAGCAGCACAAAAACCGGGACTGGTAACACAGATACGCAGTATTTT
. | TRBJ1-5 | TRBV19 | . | CASSLTAAVHSNQPQHF | TGTGCCAGTAGTCTGACGGCGGCGGTCCATAGCAATCAGCCCCAGCATTTT
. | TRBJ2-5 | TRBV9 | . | CASSQKETQYF | TGTGCCAGCAGCCAGAAAGAGACCCAGTACTTC
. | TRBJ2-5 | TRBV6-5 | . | CASSSIQETQYF | TGTGCCAGCAGTTCTATTCAAGAGACCCAGTACTTC
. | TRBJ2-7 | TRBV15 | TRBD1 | CATSRVLTGGVDEQYF | TGTGCCACCAGCAGAGTACTCACAGGGGGCGTCGACGAGCAGTACTTC
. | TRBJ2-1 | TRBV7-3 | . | CASSSPLDGSGDEQFF | TGTGCCAGCAGCTCCCCACTGGACGGCAGTGGCGATGAGCAGTTCTTC
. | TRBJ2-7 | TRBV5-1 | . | CASSTAETPYEQYF | TGCGCCAGCAGTACAGCGGAGACTCCCTACGAGCAGTACTTC
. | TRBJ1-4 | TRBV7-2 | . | CASSFGNEKLFF | TGTGCCAGCAGCTTTGGGAATGAAAAACTGTTTTTT
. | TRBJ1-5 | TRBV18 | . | CASSPGRNNQPQHF | TGTGCCAGCTCACCCGGACGGAACAATCAGCCCCAGCATTTT
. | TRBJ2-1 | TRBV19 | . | CASHPSEGGLDSYNEQFF | TGTGCCAGTCACCCTTCAGAGGGGGGACTTGACTCCTACAATGAGCAGTTCTTC
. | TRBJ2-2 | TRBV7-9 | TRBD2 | CASSKLAGNTGELFF | TGTGCCAGCAGCAAACTAGCGGGCAACACCGGGGAGCTGTTTTTT
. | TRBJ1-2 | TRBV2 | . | CASEDLSGGYTF | TGTGCCAGCGAGGACCTCAGCGGTGGCTACACCTTC
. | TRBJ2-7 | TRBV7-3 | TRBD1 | CASSLGPGGSYEQYF | TGTGCCAGCAGCTTAGGTCCAGGGGGCTCCTACGAGCAGTACTTC
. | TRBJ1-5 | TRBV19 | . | CASSGGPTLNQPQHF | TGTGCCAGTAGTGGGGGGCCTACCCTCAATCAGCCCCAGCATTTT
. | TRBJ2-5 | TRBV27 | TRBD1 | CASSSGTGIVETQYF | TGTGCCAGCAGTTCTGGGACAGGGATAGTAGAGACCCAGTACTTC
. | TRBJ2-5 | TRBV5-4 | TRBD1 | CASSPVKDRGQETQYF | TGTGCCAGCAGCCCCGTTAAAGACAGGGGCCAAGAGACCCAGTACTTC
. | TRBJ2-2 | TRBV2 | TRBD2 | CASRPGGGIRTGELFF | TGTGCCAGCAGACCCGGGGGGGGGATACGCACCGGGGAGCTGTTTTTT
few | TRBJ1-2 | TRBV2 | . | CASSETAQGYTF | TGTGCCAGCAGTGAAACAGCCCAAGGCTACACCTTC